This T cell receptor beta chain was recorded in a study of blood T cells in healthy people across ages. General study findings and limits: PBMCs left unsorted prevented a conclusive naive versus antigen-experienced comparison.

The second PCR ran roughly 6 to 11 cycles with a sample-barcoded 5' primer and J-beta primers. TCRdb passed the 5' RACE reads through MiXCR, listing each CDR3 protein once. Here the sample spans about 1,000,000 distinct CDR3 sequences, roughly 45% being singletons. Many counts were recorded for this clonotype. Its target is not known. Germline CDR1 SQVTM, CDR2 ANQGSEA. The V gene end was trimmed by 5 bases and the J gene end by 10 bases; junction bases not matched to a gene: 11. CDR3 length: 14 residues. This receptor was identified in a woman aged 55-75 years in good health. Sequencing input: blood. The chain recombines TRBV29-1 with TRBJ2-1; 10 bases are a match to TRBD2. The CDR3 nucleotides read TGCAGCGTTCCTAGGACTAGCGGAGTCGGGGAGCAGTTCTTC. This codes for CSVPRTSGVGEQFF.